This T cell receptor beta chain comes out of a study of cytomegalovirus exposure and HLA in healthy donors. The wider study: Early released data comprised tens of millions of unique TCRs from HLA-typed donors. Study findings and constraints: An analysis was carried out at a later point. It showed that HLA-associated TCR beta chains were more clonally expanded than equally common non-associated chains.

A multiplex PCR was run with 60 Vbeta primers and 13 Jbeta primers. Clones were read by immunoSEQ multiplex PCR, and TCRdb kept only the in-frame ones, dropping some. The table lists 75,000 to 100,000 clones, about four fifths of them singletons. Comments on this clone: Antigen specificity is unknown.

The CDR3 contains 13 residues. V was cut by 5 bases and J by 9 bases, with 11 bases left in between. The germline V gene encodes CDR1 SGHVS and CDR2 FNYEAQ. In nominal health when sampled, donors likely had unrecorded immune exposures nonetheless. Sequenced: PBMCs. The chain joins TRBV7-6 to TRBJ1-6; a possible D gene is TRBD1 (5 bases). The clonotype comes from a young man in good health and CMV-seronegative. CDR3 protein: CASSPGGSSPLHF. CDR3 nucleotide sequence: TGTGCCAGCAGCCCCGGGGGGAGTTCACCCCTCCACTTT. The full variable domain, its missing parts supplied by reference TRBV7-6 and TRBJ1-6, is GAGVSQSPRYKVTKRGQDVALRCDPISGHVSLYWYRQALGQGPEFLTYFNYEAQQDKSGLPNDRFSAERPEGSISTLTIQRTEQRDSAMYRCASSPGGSSPLHFGNGTRLTVT.